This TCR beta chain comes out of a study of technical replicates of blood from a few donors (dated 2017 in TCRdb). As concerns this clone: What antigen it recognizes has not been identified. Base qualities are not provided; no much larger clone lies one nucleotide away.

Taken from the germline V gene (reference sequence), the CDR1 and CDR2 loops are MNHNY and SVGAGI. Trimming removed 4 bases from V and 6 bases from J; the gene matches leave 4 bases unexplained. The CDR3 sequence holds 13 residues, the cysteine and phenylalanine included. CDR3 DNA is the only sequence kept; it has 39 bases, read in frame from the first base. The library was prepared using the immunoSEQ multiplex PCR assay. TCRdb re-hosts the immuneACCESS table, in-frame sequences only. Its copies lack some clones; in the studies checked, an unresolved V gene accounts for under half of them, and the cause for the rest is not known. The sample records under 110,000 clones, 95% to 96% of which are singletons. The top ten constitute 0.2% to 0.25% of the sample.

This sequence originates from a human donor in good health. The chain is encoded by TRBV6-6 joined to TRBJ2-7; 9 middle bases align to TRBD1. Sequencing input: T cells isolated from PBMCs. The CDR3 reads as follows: CASSSTGGGEQYF. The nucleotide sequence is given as TGTGCCAGCAGTTCAACAGGGGGCGGCGAGCAGTACTTC.